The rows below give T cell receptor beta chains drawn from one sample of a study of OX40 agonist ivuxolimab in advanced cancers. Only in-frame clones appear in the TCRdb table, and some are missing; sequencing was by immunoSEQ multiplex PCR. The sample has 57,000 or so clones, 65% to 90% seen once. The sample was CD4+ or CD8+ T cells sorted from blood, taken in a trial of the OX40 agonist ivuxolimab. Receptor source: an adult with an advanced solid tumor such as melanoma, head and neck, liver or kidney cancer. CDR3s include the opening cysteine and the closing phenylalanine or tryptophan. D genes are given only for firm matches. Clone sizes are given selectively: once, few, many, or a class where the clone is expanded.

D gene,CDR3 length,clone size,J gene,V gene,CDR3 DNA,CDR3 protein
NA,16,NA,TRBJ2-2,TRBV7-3,TGTGCCAGCAGCTTTAATCCGCAGGGGGGAACCGGGGAGCTGTTTTTT,CASSFNPQGGTGELFF
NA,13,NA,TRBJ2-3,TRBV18,TGTGCCAGCTCACCGACTCAGGCAGATACGCAGTATTTT,CASSPTQADTQYF
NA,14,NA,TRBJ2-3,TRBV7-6,TGTGCCAGCAGCGAGGGATTACCGGGGGATACGCAGTATTTT,CASSEGLPGDTQYF
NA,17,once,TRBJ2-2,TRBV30,TGTGCCTGGAGTTCCCTCTCCGGGGCTTGGGGCACCGGGGAGCTGTTTTTT,CAWSSLSGAWGTGELFF
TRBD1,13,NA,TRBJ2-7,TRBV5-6,TGTGCCAGCAGCCGGACAGGGGGAAACGAGCAGTACTTC,CASSRTGGNEQYF
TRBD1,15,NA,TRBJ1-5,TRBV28,TGTGCCAGCAGTTTAGGGACAGGGGGCGGTCAGCCCCAGCATTTT,CASSLGTGGGQPQHF
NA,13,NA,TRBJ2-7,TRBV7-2,TGTGCCAGCAGCTTAGGGGAGGTTAGGGCGCAGTACTTC,CASSLGEVRAQYF
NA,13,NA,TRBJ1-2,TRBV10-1,TGCGCCAGCAGTCCTGGGACTAGCTATGGCTACACCTTC,CASSPGTSYGYTF
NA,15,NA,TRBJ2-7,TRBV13,TGTGCCAGCAGCGCAAGAGACAGGTTTTTCTACGAGCAGTACTTC,CASSARDRFFYEQYF
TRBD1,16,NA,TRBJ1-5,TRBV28,TGTGCCAGCAGTGCTGGACAGGGAGGTTTTGTTCAGCCCCAGCATTTT,CASSAGQGGFVQPQHF
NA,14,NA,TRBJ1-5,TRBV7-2,TGTGCCAGCAGCCAAGGGGGGGCCCATCAGCCCCAGCATTTT,CASSQGGAHQPQHF
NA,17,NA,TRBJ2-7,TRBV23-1,TGCGCCAGCAGCCCCCGGCGGGCAGATTCTAACACGGGCGAGCAGTACTTC,CASSPRRADSNTGEQYF
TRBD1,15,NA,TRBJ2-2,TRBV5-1,TGCGCCAGCAGCCCGGGACAGGCGAACACCGGGGAGCTGTTTTTT,CASSPGQANTGELFF
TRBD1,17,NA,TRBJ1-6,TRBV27,TGTGCCAGCAGCCCTGACAGGGCAATCACCTATAATTCACCCCTCCACTTT,CASSPDRAITYNSPLHF
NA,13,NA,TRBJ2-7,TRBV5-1,TGCGCCAGCAGCTTGGTCGAAGGCTACGAGCAGTACTTC,CASSLVEGYEQYF
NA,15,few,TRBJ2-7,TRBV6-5,TGTGCCAGCAGCCTGGACCCAGGGGGGATTTACGAGCAGTACTTC,CASSLDPGGIYEQYF
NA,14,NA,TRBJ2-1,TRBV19,TGTGCCAGTAGTATAGAGGGACCCAGGAATGAGCAGTTCTTC,CASSIEGPRNEQFF
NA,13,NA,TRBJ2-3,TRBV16,TGTGCCAGCAGCCAGTCTTTGACAGATACGCAGTATTTT,CASSQSLTDTQYF
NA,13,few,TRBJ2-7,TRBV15,TGTGCCACCAGCAGAGATCTCACCGACGAGCAGTACTTC,CATSRDLTDEQYF
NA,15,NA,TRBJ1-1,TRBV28,TGTGCCAGCAGTTTATCTCCGGGCCTTTGGACTGAAGCTTTCTTT,CASSLSPGLWTEAFF
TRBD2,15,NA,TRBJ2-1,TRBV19,TGTGCCAGTAGTATAGCGGAGCGGGGGGTTAATGAGCAGTTCTTC,CASSIAERGVNEQFF
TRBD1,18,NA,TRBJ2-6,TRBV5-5,TGTGCCAGCAGCCTTACCGGGACAGGTGGCTCTGGGGCCAACGTCCTGACTTTC,CASSLTGTGGSGANVLTF
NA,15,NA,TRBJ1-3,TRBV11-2,TGTGCCAGCAGCTTAGAGACATTGGGAGGAAACACCATATATTTT,CASSLETLGGNTIYF
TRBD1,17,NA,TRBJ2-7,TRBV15,TGTGCCACCAGCAGAGAGGGTTACGGGACAGGGGCCTACGAGCAGTACTTC,CATSREGYGTGAYEQYF
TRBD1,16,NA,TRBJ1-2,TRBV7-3,TGTGCCAGCAGCCTGTCCGTGGGACAGGGGGCGCGTGGCTACACCTTC,CASSLSVGQGARGYTF
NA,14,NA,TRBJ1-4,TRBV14,TGTGCCAGCAGCCAAGGGGCAAGTAATGAAAAACTGTTTTTT,CASSQGASNEKLFF
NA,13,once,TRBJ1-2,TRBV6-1,TGTGCCAGCAGTGAATCTGGGCGCGATGGCTACACCTTC,CASSESGRDGYTF
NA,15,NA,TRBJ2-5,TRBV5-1,TGCGCCAGCAGCTCCGCCAAGAGGGCGGGAGAGACCCAGTACTTC,CASSSAKRAGETQYF
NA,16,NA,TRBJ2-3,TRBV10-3,TGTGCCATCAGGGAGCTGGGGCAGGGACTGACCTCGGCGCAGTATTTT,CAIRELGQGLTSAQYF
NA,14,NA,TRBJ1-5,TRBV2,TGTGCCAGCAGTGCAGAAGAAGCCAATCAGCCCCAGCATTTT,CASSAEEANQPQHF
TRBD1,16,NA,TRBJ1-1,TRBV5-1,TGCGCCAGCAGCGATCGGGACAGGGGTTCGAACACTGAAGCTTTCTTT,CASSDRDRGSNTEAFF
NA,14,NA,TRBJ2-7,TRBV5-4,TGTGCCAGCAGCTTTGAGGGTTCCACCTACGAGCAGTACTTC,CASSFEGSTYEQYF
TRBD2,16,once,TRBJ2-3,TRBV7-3,TGTGCCAGCAGCTTAGGGAGCGGGAGGCGGGGGGATACGCAGTATTTT,CASSLGSGRRGDTQYF
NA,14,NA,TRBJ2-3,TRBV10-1,TGCGCCAGCAGTGAGAATCTGGCCCCAGATACGCAGTATTTT,CASSENLAPDTQYF
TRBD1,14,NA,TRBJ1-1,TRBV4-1,TGCGCCAGCACCACCGGGACAGGTCCCACTGAAGCTTTCTTT,CASTTGTGPTEAFF
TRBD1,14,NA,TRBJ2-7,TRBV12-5,TGTGCTAGTGGTCAAGGACAGGGCGGCCACGAGCAGTACTTC,CASGQGQGGHEQYF
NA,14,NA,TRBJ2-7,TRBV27,TGTGCCAGCAAGCCTCAGGGCAGGGACTACGAGCAGTACTTC,CASKPQGRDYEQYF
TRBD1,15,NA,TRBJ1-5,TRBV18,TGTGCCAGCTCACTCCAGACAGGGAGGGCTCAGCCCCAGCATTTT,CASSLQTGRAQPQHF
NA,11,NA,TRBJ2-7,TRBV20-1,TGCAGTGCTAGTCATGGTATCGAGCAGTACTTC,CSASHGIEQYF
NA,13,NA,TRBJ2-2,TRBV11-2,TGTGCCAGCAGCCGGCCGAACACCGGGGAGCTGTTTTTT,CASSRPNTGELFF
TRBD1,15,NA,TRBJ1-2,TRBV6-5,TGTGCCAGCAGGACAGGGGAGACCGCGAACTATGGCTACACCTTC,CASRTGETANYGYTF
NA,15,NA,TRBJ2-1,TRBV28,TGTGCCAGCAGCACCGCGTGGGACATCTACAATGAGCAGTTCTTC,CASSTAWDIYNEQFF
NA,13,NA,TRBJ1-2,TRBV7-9,TGTGCCAGCAGCCAAGGTCGGGCCTATGGCTACACCTTC,CASSQGRAYGYTF
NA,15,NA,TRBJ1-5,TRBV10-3,TGTGCCATCAGTCAGGGGCGAAATAGCAATCAGCCCCAGCATTTT,CAISQGRNSNQPQHF
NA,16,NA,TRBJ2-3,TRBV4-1,TGCGCCAGCAGCCAAGATACCAGTGGGGGGCTGAATACGCAGTATTTT,CASSQDTSGGLNTQYF
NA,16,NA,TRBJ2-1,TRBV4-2,TGTGCCAGCAGCCAAGATGTTCTGCGGACCTTACATGAGCAGTTCTTC,CASSQDVLRTLHEQFF
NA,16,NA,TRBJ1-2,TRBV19,TGTGCCAGTAGTATCGTTGGGGACGCTGCTAACTATGGCTACACCTTC,CASSIVGDAANYGYTF
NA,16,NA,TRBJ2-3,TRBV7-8,TGTGCCAGCAGCTCCCGGGCCCCCCTTAATCCAGATACGCAGTATTTT,CASSSRAPLNPDTQYF
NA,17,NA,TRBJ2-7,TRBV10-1,TGCGCCAGCAGCCCACGAGGGGGGTTCGGGAGAGTAAACGAGCAGTACTTC,CASSPRGGFGRVNEQYF
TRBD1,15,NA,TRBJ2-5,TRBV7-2,TGTGCCAGCAGCTTACAATCAGGGGGCGCGGAGACCCAGTACTTC,CASSLQSGGAETQYF
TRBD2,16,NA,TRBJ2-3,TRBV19,TGTGCCAGTAGTATAAGCCCTAGCGGGGCCCGGGATACGCAGTATTTT,CASSISPSGARDTQYF
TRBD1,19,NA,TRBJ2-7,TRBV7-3,TGTGCCAGCAGTCCATCCGGGACAGGGGGTAGAGTGTCTCGGTACGAGCAGTACTTC,CASSPSGTGGRVSRYEQYF
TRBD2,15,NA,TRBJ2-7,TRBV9,TGTGCCAGCAGCGTAGAAAGCGGGAGGGCCAGCGAGCAGTACTTC,CASSVESGRASEQYF
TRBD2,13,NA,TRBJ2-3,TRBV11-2,TGTGCCAGCAGTCTCACCCAGCGGGACTTGAAGTATTTT,CASSLTQRDLKYF
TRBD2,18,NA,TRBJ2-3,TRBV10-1,TGCGCCAGCAGTGAGTCTGTTAGCGGGGGGAACAGCACAGATACGCAGTATTTT,CASSESVSGGNSTDTQYF
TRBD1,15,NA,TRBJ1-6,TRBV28,TGTGCCAGCACGGGGGGACAGGGGAGGGATTCACCCCTCCACTTT,CASTGGQGRDSPLHF
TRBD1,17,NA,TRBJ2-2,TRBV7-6,TGTGCCAGCAGCTTATATCCGAGGGGGCCGGTCACCGGGGAGCTGTTTTTT,CASSLYPRGPVTGELFF